The 30 T cell receptor beta chains listed next were all sequenced from one sample in a study of cytomegalovirus exposure and HLA in healthy donors. Both 60 Vbeta primers and 13 Jbeta primers went into the PCR. The method was immunoSEQ multiplex PCR; TCRdb's version includes in-frame clones alone and lacks a portion of them. The profile shows 95,000 to 150,000 clones, about 75% of them singletons. Sequencing input: PBMCs. Every receptor here comes from a woman aged 40 to 55 in good health and CMV-seropositive.

This clone was observed a handful of times. The chain links TRBV4-2 to TRBJ1-2; D ambiguous. The length of the CDR3 is 15 residues. Germline V lookup: CDR1 LGHNA, CDR2 YNFKEQ. V was pared by 0 bases and J by 7 bases, with 15 bases between. The chain's CDR3 is CASSQDLVGGRGYTF. The CDR3 DNA follows: TGTGCCAGCAGCCAAGATCTGGTAGGAGGACGTGGCTACACCTTC.

This clone appeared a few times. The V and J genes are TRBV28 and TRBJ2-5; TRBD1 aligns across 8 bases. This CDR3 has 15 residues. Trimming took 3 bases from V and 1 from J; bases not matched to a gene: 4. Germline CDR1 and CDR2: MDHEN and SYDVKM. The CDR3 DNA is TGTGCCAGCAGTTTTGGGGACAGGAGCCAAGAGACCCAGTACTTC. As protein: CASSFGDRSQETQYF.

This clone showed up just once. This rearrangement joins TRBV7-9 to TRBJ2-3; TRBD2 agrees at 7 bases. Per germline, CDR1 SEHNR and CDR2 FQNEAQ (reference sequence). The CDR3 has 15 amino acids. V shed 5 bases and J 0 bases; nucleotides not matched to a gene: 5. The CDR3 coding sequence is TGTGCCAGCAGCCGTAGCGGGCCCAGCACAGATACGCAGTATTTT. This sequence encodes CASSRSGPSTDTQYF.

The gene calls are TRBV30 and TRBJ2-1, with a weak D call TRBD2 (6 bases). The CDR3 is made up of 12 amino acids. V was clipped by 5 bases and J by 9 bases, with 14 bases between them. The germline CDR1 and CDR2 sequences are GTSNPN and SVGIG (reference sequence). The DNA for the CDR3 is TGTGCCTGGGGATCCGCGGGGAGTGAGCAGTTCTTC. Amino acids: CAWGSAGSEQFF.

The J gene is TRBJ2-1, the V gene TRBV30, with D unclear. Trimming left V 3 bases short and J 9 bases short, with 9 bases between. This CDR3 contains 11 residues. In germline, CDR1 is GTSNPN, CDR2 SVGIG (reference sequence). CDR3 DNA sequence: TGTGCCTGGAGGGAGACTTCTGAGCAGTTCTTC. Its protein is CAWRETSEQFF.

The CDR3 DNA sequence: TGTGCCAGCAGCTTAGACCCACAGGGCTACGAGCAGTACTTC. Its protein is CASSLDPQGYEQYF. The V gene is TRBV7-6, the J gene TRBJ2-7; possibly TRBD1 for D (6 bases). V lost 1 base and J 3 bases, leaving 10 bases between the germline ends. CDR1 and CDR2 from the germline V gene are SGHVS and FNYEAQ. The CDR3 length is 14 residues.

This clone was seen only a few times. The CDR3 DNA sequence: TGTGCCAGCAGTGGACGGGACTCTGGGGCCAACGTCCTGACTTTC. Translated: CASSGRDSGANVLTF. The chain recombines TRBV28 with TRBJ2-6; D might be TRBD2 (5 bases). The V and J ends lost 5 bases and 0 bases respectively, with 8 bases between them. CDR3 length: 15 amino acids. Per germline, CDR1 MDHEN and CDR2 SYDVKM.

This clone has a handful of counts. The chain combines TRBV6-1 with TRBJ2-2; D is perhaps TRBD1 (6 bases). V lost 1 base and J lost 8, with 11 bases in between. In germline, CDR1 is MNHNS, CDR2 SASEGT. The CDR3 has 14 amino acids. The CDR3 DNA is TGTGCCAGCAGTGAAGTGGCAGGGACAGGGGAGCTGTTTTTT. Protein product: CASSEVAGTGELFF.

The chain carries TRBV7-8 and TRBJ1-2; 9 bases agree with TRBD1. Germline CDR1 reads SGHVS; CDR2 reads FQNEAQ. V gave up 3 bases and J gave up 3 bases; unmatched junction bases: 11. The CDR3 contains 17 residues. The CDR3 nucleotides read TGTGCCAGCAGCTTCCCCTCCAGACAGGGGGTAGACTATGGCTACACCTTC. Translating it yields CASSFPSRQGVDYGYTF.

This chain links TRBV7-2 with TRBJ2-7, with 8 nucleotides matching TRBD2. The CDR3 extends over 15 amino acids. V lost 1 base to trimming and J lost 3 bases; unmatched junction nucleotides: 5. The germline CDR1 and CDR2 sequences are SGHTA and FQGNSA. CDR3 coding DNA: TGTGCCAGCAGCTTAGTGGGACTAGGATTCTACGAGCAGTACTTC. This sequence encodes CASSLVGLGFYEQYF. The full variable domain, rest sourced from reference TRBV7-2 and TRBJ2-7, is GAGVSQSPSNKVTEKGKDVELRCDPISGHTALYWYRQSLGQGLEFLIYFQGNSAPDKSGLPSDRFSAERTGGSVSTLTIQRTQQEDSAVYLCASSLVGLGFYEQYFGPGTRLTVT.

The CDR3 spells CASSHNQGNQPQHF. CDR3 bases: TGTGCCAGCAGCCATAATCAGGGCAATCAGCCCCAGCATTTT. The genes are TRBV6-1 and TRBJ1-5; D unresolved. Germline CDR1 and CDR2: MNHNS and SASEGT. This CDR3 is 14 amino acids long. Deletions cut 6 bases from V and 2 bases from J, with 11 bases between.

In this sample, this clone turned up a few times. V is TRBV9 and J is TRBJ1-2; 7 positions match TRBD1. The CDR3 runs 14 residues. CDR1 and CDR2 (germline): SGDLS, YYNGEE. The ends lost 0 bases at V and 7 bases at J; junction bases unmatched: 6. In DNA, the CDR3 is TGTGCCAGCAGCGTAGCGGCACAGGGGACTGGCTACACCTTC. This codes for CASSVAAQGTGYTF.

This clone was seen a single time. The rearrangement uses TRBV7-8 and TRBJ2-2; weak D call: TRBD1 (6 bases). The CDR3 is made up of 15 amino acids. CDR1 and CDR2 from the germline V gene are SGHVS and FQNEAQ. Trimming shortened V by 5 bases and J by 3 bases, and 13 bases separated the two germline ends. CDR3 residues: CASSRTGSDTGELFF. DNA of the CDR3: TGTGCCAGCAGCCGCACAGGGTCGGACACCGGGGAGCTGTTTTTT.

The chain uses TRBV7-8 and TRBJ2-7, with TRBD2 matching 11 bases. CDR1 and CDR2 from the germline V gene are SGHVS and FQNEAQ. This CDR3 is 21 amino acids long. V gave up 1 base and J gave up 0 bases; unmatched junction bases: 17. The DNA of the CDR3 is TGTGCCAGCAGCTTAGTTCAGGGACTAGCGGAAACATTGGGGCCCTCCTACGAGCAGTACTTC. This codes for CASSLVQGLAETLGPSYEQYF.

This clone has only one observation. The V call is TRBV4-3, the J call TRBJ2-3; D may be TRBD1 (5 bases). The germline V gene has CDR1 LGHNA and CDR2 YSLEER. V was clipped by 0 bases and J by 0 bases, with 13 bases between them. The CDR3 covers 17 residues. The CDR3 here is CASSQDWTRLSTDTQYF. The CDR3 nucleotides are TGCGCCAGCAGCCAAGACTGGACAAGACTTAGCACAGATACGCAGTATTTT.

The chain recombines TRBV4-2 with TRBJ1-1, with 9 bases lining up with TRBD1. Per germline, CDR1 LGHNA and CDR2 YNFKEQ. CDR3 length: 15 residues. The junction had 6 bases not matched to a gene; V was cut back by 2 bases and J by 5 bases. CDR3 in amino acids: CASSQQGQGLTEAFF. The CDR3 DNA follows: TGTGCCAGCAGCCAACAGGGACAGGGCCTGACTGAAGCTTTCTTT.

The J gene is TRBJ2-1, the V gene TRBV6-4; 12 nucleotides line up with TRBD2. Germline trimming cut 3 bases from V and 10 bases from J; bases unmatched to any gene: 7. Germline V gives CDR1 MRHNA, CDR2 SNTAGT. The length of the CDR3 is 15 residues. The chain's CDR3 is CASSESTSGSAEQFF. CDR3 nucleotide sequence: TGTGCCAGCAGTGAATCGACTAGCGGGAGCGCAGAGCAGTTCTTC.

This clone was picked up one time. The V and J genes are TRBV6-5 and TRBJ1-4; D perhaps matches TRBD1 (6 bases). Germline V gene sequence: CDR1 MNHEY, CDR2 SVGAGI. V gave up 5 bases and J gave up 3 bases, with 10 bases separating them. The CDR3 length is 14 residues. The CDR3 reads CASSAGVANEKLFF. CDR3 DNA: TGTGCCAGCAGTGCAGGGGTGGCTAATGAAAAACTGTTTTTT.

The chain carries TRBV28 and TRBJ1-5; possible D gene TRBD1, 6 bases. CDR1 and CDR2 (germline): MDHEN, SYDVKM. The CDR3 has 16 amino acids. V was trimmed by 2 bases and J by 2 bases, leaving 13 bases between them. CDR3 DNA: TGTGCCAGCAGTTTAGGGGGCGCTTATGGCAATCAGCCCCAGCATTTT. Translation: CASSLGGAYGNQPQHF.

V usage is TRBV6-5 and J usage is TRBJ1-5; tentative D call: TRBD1 (5 bases). From germline, CDR1 is MNHEY and CDR2 SVGAGI. V was clipped by 6 bases and J by 4 bases, with 10 bases between them. The CDR3 contains 13 residues. The CDR3 sequence: CASRQDGNQPQHF. DNA for the CDR3: TGTGCCAGCAGACAGGACGGTAATCAGCCCCAGCATTTT.

The genes are TRBV2 and TRBJ2-3; weak D call: TRBD2 (6 bases). This CDR3 has 13 amino acids. V was trimmed by 10 bases and J by 2 bases, leaving 13 bases between them. Germline V lookup: CDR1 SNHLY, CDR2 FYNNEI. In DNA, the CDR3 is TGTGCCATGGAGGGCGGAGTCACAGATACGCAGTATTTT. Its protein is CAMEGGVTDTQYF. Full variable domain (missing parts from reference TRBV2 and TRBJ2-3): EPEVTQTPSHQVTQMGQEVILRCVPISNHLYFYWYRQILGQKVEFLVSFYNNEISEKSEIFDDQFSVERPDGSNFTLKIRSTKLEDSAMYFCAMEGGVTDTQYFGPGTRLTVL.

The V and J genes are TRBV19 and TRBJ2-7; 9 bases map to TRBD2. The CDR3 length is 14 residues. CDR1 and CDR2 from the germline V gene are LNHDA and SQIVND (reference sequence). Trimming cost V 3 bases and J 6 bases; bases outside gene matches: 6. The CDR3 region has the DNA TGTGCCAGTAGTATGCCGGGACTAGCAAGCGAGCAGTACTTC. Its translation is CASSMPGLASEQYF.

The V gene is TRBV7-9, the J gene TRBJ2-7, with TRBD1 identical over 7 bases. The germline CDR1 and CDR2 sequences are SEHNR and FQNEAQ (reference sequence). With V trimmed by 4 bases and J by 2 bases, 20 bases remained unmatched. The CDR3 totals 19 residues. CDR3 DNA sequence: TGTGCCAGCAGCTCGACCTTAAAGACAGGGTCCGTATACACCTACGAGCAGTACTTC. It yields the protein CASSSTLKTGSVYTYEQYF.

The chain is built from TRBV27 and TRBJ1-1; D not resolved. V lost 5 bases to trimming and J lost 4 bases, with 11 bases between them. CDR1 is MNHEY and CDR2 is SMNVEV in the germline V gene (reference sequence). CDR3 size: 13 residues. CDR3 in amino acids: CASSRREGTEAFF. As DNA, the CDR3 is TGTGCCAGCAGTCGGAGAGAAGGCACTGAAGCTTTCTTT.

The chain links TRBV15 to TRBJ1-5, with a tentative D call TRBD1 (5 bases). This CDR3 is built from 13 residues. From germline, CDR1 is LNHNV and CDR2 YYDKDF (reference sequence). V dropped 5 bases and J dropped 5 bases, with 10 bases sitting between them. This CDR3 reads CATSFKGYQPQHF. CDR3 DNA sequence: TGTGCCACCAGCTTTAAGGGGTATCAGCCCCAGCATTTT.

This clone was counted a few times. This chain links TRBV27 with TRBJ2-7, with TRBD1 matching 8 bases. The ends lost 7 bases at V and 1 base at J; junction bases unmatched: 9. Germline values: CDR1 MNHEY, CDR2 SMNVEV (reference sequence). The CDR3 loop spans 15 amino acids. DNA for the CDR3: TGTGCCAGCAAGGGAGGACAGGGACCTTCCTACGAGCAGTACTTC. Encoded protein: CASKGGQGPSYEQYF.

The table lists this clone with a few counts. At one end the junction does not follow the germline gene, possibly because of a read error. The V and J genes are TRBV5-8 and TRBJ2-3; 8 bases match TRBD1. CDR1 and CDR2 from the germline V gene are SGHTS and YDEGEE. The CDR3 runs 15 residues. CDR3 loop: CASSRQGYGTDTQYF. The DNA for the CDR3 is TGCGCCAGCAGCCGACAGGGGTATGGCACAGATACGCAGTATTTT.

The gene calls are TRBV6-1 and TRBJ1-4; D uncertain. The CDR3 consists of 13 residues. CDR1 and CDR2 from the germline V gene are MNHNS and SASEGT. Trimming removed 2 bases at V and 8 bases at J, with 9 bases between. CDR3 loop: CASSEFSREKLFF. In DNA form, the CDR3 reads TGTGCCAGCAGTGAATTCTCGAGAGAAAAACTGTTTTTT.

This sequence joins TRBV18 and TRBJ1-2; D remains ambiguous. CDR3 length equals 14 residues. CDR1 is KGHSH, CDR2 LQKENI, per germline. Trimming removed 7 bases from V and 4 bases from J, with 16 bases in between. The CDR3, as DNA: TGTGCCAGCTTCCTCACCGTGGAGAGCTATGGCTACACCTTC. The encoded protein is CASFLTVESYGYTF.

The genes are TRBV15 and TRBJ2-7; a possible D gene is TRBD1 (6 bases). In germline, CDR1 is LNHNV, CDR2 YYDKDF (reference sequence). Trimming removed 2 bases from V and 1 base from J, with 15 bases in between. This CDR3 is built from 16 residues. The CDR3 region is CATSRPTAGQSYEQYF. The DNA of the CDR3 is TGTGCCACCAGCAGACCTACCGCCGGACAGTCCTACGAGCAGTACTTC.